This T cell receptor (beta chain) stems from a study of control samples from healthy donors and cancer patients. Germline CDR1 SGHNT, CDR2 YYREEE (reference sequence). The CDR3 loop spans 17 amino acids. J lost 8 bases, V lost 4 bases, and 16 bases had no gene match. Profiled with immunoSEQ multiplex PCR; TCRdb holds only in-frame clones, not every one. The profile covers 20,000 or so clones, with 85% to 90% appearing a single time and around 39% taken by the ten largest. V and J are TRBV5-4 and TRBJ2-1, with 9 bases identical to TRBD2. This TCR was sampled from a man between 60 and 75 years old with head and neck cancer. Sequencing was carried out using PBMCs. In nucleotides, the CDR3 is TGTGCCAGCAGCCGAACCTCGTCACGATTAGCGGGAGATGAGCAGTTCTTC. Amino acid sequence: CASSRTSSRLAGDEQFF.